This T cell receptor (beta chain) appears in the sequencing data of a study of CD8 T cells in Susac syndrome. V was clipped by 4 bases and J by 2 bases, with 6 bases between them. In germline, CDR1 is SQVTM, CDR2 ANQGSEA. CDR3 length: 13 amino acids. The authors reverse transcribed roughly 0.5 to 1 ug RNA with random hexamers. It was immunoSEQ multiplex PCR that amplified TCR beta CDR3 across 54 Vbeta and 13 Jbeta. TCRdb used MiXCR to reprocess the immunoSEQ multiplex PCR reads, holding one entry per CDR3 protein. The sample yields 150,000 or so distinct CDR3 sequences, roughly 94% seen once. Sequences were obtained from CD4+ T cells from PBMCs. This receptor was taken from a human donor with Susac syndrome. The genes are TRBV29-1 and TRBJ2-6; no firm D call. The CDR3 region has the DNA TGCAGCGTTGCGGTTGCTGGGGCCAACGTCCTGACTTTC. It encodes CSVAVAGANVLTF.